This T cell receptor beta chain was found in a study of blood T cell repertoires in COVID-19. A single count supports this clone. Assay: immunoSEQ multiplex PCR; the TCRdb copy retains only in-frame clones and omits some. Of over 150,000 clones detected, approximately 90% appear once; the ten largest clones hold under 5%. V was shortened by 0 bases and J by 0 bases, with 18 bases between the two germline ends. The germline V gene has CDR1 PRHDT and CDR2 FYEKMQ (reference sequence). This CDR3 is 18 amino acids long. Specimen: peripheral blood. The chain joins TRBV13 to TRBJ2-7, with TRBD2 as a possible D gene (6 bases). The sequence derives from an older woman who had recovered from COVID-19. CDR3 loop: CASSLGSGLFESSYEQYF. CDR3 DNA: TGTGCCAGCAGCTTAGGTTCGGGACTTTTCGAAAGCTCCTACGAGCAGTACTTC.